The 3 T cell receptor beta chains below all came from one sample that was sequenced in a study of cytomegalovirus exposure and HLA in healthy donors. Primers: 60 Vbeta forward and 13 Jbeta reverse. The repertoire was sequenced with immunoSEQ multiplex PCR; TCRdb's copy has only in-frame clones and lacks some. The sample lists around 140,000 clones, 75% to 90% seen once, with roughly 2.9% in the top ten. The sample comprised PBMCs. These receptors were collected from a woman aged 30 to 39 in good health and CMV-seronegative.

This clone was detected only a few times. The gene calls are TRBV5-6 and TRBJ2-3; a weak D match, TRBD1 (6 bases). Trimming removed 0 bases at V and 1 base at J, with 12 bases between. The CDR3 consists of 16 residues. The germline V gene encodes CDR1 SGHDT and CDR2 YYEEEE. The CDR3 region is CASSLGAGVRTDTQYF. The CDR3, as DNA: TGTGCCAGCAGCTTGGGGGCAGGGGTTCGCACAGATACGCAGTATTTT.

This chain links TRBV13 with TRBJ2-1, with D possibly TRBD1 on 6 matching bases. The V and J ends lost 3 bases and 7 bases respectively, with 16 bases between them. From germline, CDR1 is PRHDT and CDR2 FYEKMQ (reference sequence). CDR3 length: 15 residues. The CDR3 is CASSFEQGRTNEQFF. CDR3 DNA: TGTGCCAGCAGCTTTGAACAGGGACGAACGAATGAGCAGTTCTTC.

This clone was seen a few times. The chain joins TRBV6-6 to TRBJ2-5; TRBD2 matches 11 bases. Trimming took 4 bases from V and 4 from J; bases not matched to a gene: 5. Germline CDR1 MNHNY, CDR2 SVGAGI (reference sequence). CDR3 length: 15 residues. CDR3 in amino acids: CASSLTSGVGETQYF. Written as DNA, the CDR3 is TGTGCCAGCAGTTTGACTAGCGGGGTGGGAGAGACCCAGTACTTC.